Each of the 4 T cell receptor beta chains below was sequenced from the same sample in a study of control samples from healthy donors and cancer patients. TCRdb's copy holds only in-frame clones and misses some; the assay was immunoSEQ multiplex PCR. This table holds 200,000 or so clones, roughly 94% found once. The sequenced material came from blood. All receptors derive from a man aged 45 to 65 in good health.

This clone occurred once. The chain has TRBV6-2 or TRBV6-3 and TRBJ1-5; D is unclear. The germline CDR1 and CDR2 sequences are MNHEY and SVGEGT. This CDR3 is built from 13 residues. V was shortened by 2 bases and J by 5 bases, with 7 bases between the two germline ends. The DNA for the CDR3 is TGTGCCAGCAGTTACGAGTCCGATCAGCCCCAGCATTTT. Its protein product is CASSYESDQPQHF.

This rearrangement joins TRBV12-3 or TRBV12-4 to TRBJ2-7; possible D gene TRBD1, 5 bases. Trimming pared 5 bases from V and 0 bases from J, leaving 8 bases between. CDR3 length equals 13 residues. This chain's CDR3 is CASSQTVSYEQYF. Here the CDR3 DNA reads TGTGCCAGCAGTCAGACAGTCTCCTACGAGCAGTACTTC.

Points on this clone: The same CDR3 can be traced to other DNA sequences in this sample. This chain connects TRBV5-1 to TRBJ2-7; D possibly matches TRBD1 or TRBD2 (5 bases each). Germline values: CDR1 SGHRS, CDR2 YFSETQ. There are 13 residues in the CDR3. Between the trimmed V and J ends, which lost 4 bases and 2 bases, there was a span of 10 bases. The CDR3 loop reads CASSPGTAYEQYF. In DNA, the CDR3 is TGCGCCAGCAGCCCGGGGACGGCCTACGAGCAGTACTTC.

The chain uses TRBV6-5 and TRBJ1-5; D gene uncertain. Germline V lookup: CDR1 MNHEY, CDR2 SVGAGI. This CDR3 has 13 amino acids. V was cut by 7 bases and J by 4 bases, with 11 bases left in between. The CDR3 sequence: CASTEGRNQPQHF. CDR3 nucleotide sequence: TGTGCCAGCACCGAAGGGCGGAATCAGCCCCAGCATTTT.